This T cell receptor (beta chain) was retrieved from a study of blood T cell repertoires in COVID-19. The assay was immunoSEQ multiplex PCR, and TCRdb's table has in-frame clones only and misses some. This repertoire shows over 150,000 clones, 75% to 90% found once; its top ten account for about 3.4%. After removal of 6 bases from V and 4 bases from J, the junction contained 6 bases not matched to a gene. The CDR3 consists of 14 residues. Germline CDR1 MNHEY, CDR2 SVGEGT. The rearrangement joins TRBV6-2 or TRBV6-3 to TRBJ1-2; TRBD1 matches at 9 bases. This clonotype was sampled from a woman between 55 and 75 years old who had recovered from COVID-19. The sequencing sample was made of PBMCs or T cells enriched from blood (not recorded which). Written as DNA, the CDR3 is TGTGCCAGCAGCAGCACAGGGGGCGTCTATGGCTACACCTTC. It yields the protein CASSSTGGVYGYTF.